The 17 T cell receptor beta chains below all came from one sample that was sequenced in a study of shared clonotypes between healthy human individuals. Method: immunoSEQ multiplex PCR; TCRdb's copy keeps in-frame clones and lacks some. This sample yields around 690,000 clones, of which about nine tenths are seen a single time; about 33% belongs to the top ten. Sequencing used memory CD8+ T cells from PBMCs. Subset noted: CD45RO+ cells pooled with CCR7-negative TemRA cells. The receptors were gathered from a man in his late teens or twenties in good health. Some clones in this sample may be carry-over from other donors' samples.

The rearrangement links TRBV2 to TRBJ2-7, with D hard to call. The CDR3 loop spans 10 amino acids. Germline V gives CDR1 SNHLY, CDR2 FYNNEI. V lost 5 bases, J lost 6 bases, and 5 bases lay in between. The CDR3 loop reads CASSSAEQYF. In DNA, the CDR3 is TGTGCCAGCAGTTCGGCCGAGCAGTACTTC.

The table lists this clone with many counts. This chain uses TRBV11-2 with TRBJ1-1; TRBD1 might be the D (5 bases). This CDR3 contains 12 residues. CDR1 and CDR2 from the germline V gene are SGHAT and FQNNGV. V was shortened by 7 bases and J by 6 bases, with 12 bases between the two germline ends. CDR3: CASTITGAEAFF. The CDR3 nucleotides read TGTGCCAGCACCATTACGGGGGCTGAAGCTTTCTTT.

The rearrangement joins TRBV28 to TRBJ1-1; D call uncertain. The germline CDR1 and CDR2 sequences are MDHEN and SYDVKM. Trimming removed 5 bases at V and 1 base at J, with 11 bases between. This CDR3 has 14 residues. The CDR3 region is CASSRTWTNTEAFF. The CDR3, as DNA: TGTGCCAGCAGTCGGACCTGGACGAACACTGAAGCTTTCTTT.

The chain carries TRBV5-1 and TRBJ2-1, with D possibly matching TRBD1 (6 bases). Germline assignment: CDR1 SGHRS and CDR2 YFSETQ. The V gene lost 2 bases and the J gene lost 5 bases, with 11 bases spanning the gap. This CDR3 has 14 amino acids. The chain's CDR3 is CASSFTGLNNEQFF. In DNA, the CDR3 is TGCGCCAGCAGCTTTACAGGGTTGAACAATGAGCAGTTCTTC.

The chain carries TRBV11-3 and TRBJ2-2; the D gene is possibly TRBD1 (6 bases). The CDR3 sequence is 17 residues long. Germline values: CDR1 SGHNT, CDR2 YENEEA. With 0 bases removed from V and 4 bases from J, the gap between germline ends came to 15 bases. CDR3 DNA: TGTGCCAGCAGCTTAGATCAATACAGGGAAGGCACCGGGGAGCTGTTTTTT. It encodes CASSLDQYREGTGELFF.

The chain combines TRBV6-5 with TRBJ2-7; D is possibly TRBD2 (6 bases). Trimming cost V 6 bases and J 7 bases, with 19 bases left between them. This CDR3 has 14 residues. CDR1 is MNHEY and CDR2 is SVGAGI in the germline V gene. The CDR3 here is CASSPLGRGWEQYF. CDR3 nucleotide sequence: TGTGCCAGCAGCCCCTTAGGGCGGGGCTGGGAGCAGTACTTC.

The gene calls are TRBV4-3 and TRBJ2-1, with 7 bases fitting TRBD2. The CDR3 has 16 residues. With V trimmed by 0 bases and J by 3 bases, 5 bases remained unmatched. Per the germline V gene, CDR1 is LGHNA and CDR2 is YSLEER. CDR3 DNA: TGCGCCAGCAGCCAAGATCTAGCGGCCTTCTACAATGAGCAGTTCTTC. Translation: CASSQDLAAFYNEQFF.

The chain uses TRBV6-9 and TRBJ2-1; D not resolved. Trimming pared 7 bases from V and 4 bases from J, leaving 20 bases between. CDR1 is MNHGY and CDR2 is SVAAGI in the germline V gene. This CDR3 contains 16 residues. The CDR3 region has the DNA TGTGCCAGCATTCCTCCTACAACCCTCCCATACAATGAGCAGTTCTTC. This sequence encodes CASIPPTTLPYNEQFF.

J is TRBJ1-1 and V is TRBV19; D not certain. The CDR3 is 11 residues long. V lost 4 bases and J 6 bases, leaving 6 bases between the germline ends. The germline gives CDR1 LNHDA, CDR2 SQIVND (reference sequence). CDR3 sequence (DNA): TGTGCCAGTAGTAAAAATCCTGAAGCTTTCTTT. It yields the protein CASSKNPEAFF. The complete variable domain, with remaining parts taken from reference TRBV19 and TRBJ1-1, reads DGGITQSPKYLFRKEGQNVTLSCEQNLNHDAMYWYRQDPGQGLRLIYYSQIVNDFQKGDIAEGYSVSREKKESFPLTVTSAQKNPTAFYLCASSKNPEAFFGQGTRLTVV.

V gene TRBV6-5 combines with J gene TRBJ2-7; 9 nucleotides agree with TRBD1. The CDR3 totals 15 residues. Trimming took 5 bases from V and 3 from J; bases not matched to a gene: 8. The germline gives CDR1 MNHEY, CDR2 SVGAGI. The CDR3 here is CASSLRDRVNYEQYF. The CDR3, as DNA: TGTGCCAGCAGTCTCCGGGACAGGGTCAACTACGAGCAGTACTTC.

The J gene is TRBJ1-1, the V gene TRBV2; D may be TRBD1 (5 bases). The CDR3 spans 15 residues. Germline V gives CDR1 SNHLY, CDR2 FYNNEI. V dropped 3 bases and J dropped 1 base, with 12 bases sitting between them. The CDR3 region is CASSDRDSENTEAFF. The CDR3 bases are TGTGCCAGCAGTGATCGAGACAGCGAGAACACTGAAGCTTTCTTT.

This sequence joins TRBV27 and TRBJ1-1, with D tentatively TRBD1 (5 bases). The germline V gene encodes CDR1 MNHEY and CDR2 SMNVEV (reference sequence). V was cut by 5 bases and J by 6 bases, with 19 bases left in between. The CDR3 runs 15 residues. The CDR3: CASSPKPAGQSEAFF. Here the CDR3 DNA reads TGTGCCAGCAGTCCTAAACCGGCGGGGCAGTCTGAAGCTTTCTTT.

As DNA, the CDR3 is TGCGCCAGCAGCAACCGGGACGCGAATGTGGAGCAGTACTTC. Translated, it gives CASSNRDANVEQYF. V gene TRBV5-1 combines with J gene TRBJ2-7; possibly TRBD1 or TRBD2 for D (5 bases each). The CDR3 sequence is 14 residues long. Germline V lookup: CDR1 SGHRS, CDR2 YFSETQ. Trimming cost V 4 bases and J 7 bases, with 18 bases left between them.

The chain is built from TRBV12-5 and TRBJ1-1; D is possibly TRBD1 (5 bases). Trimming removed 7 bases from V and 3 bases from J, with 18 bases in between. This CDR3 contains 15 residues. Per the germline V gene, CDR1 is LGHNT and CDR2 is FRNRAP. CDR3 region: CASVPREWGDTEAFF. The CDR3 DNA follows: TGTGCTAGTGTCCCCCGAGAGTGGGGCGACACTGAAGCTTTCTTT.

The CDR3 DNA follows: TGTGCCAGAAGCTTGGTGGCAGGGGAGGACGGGGAGCTGTTTTTT. Residues: CARSLVAGEDGELFF. The genes are TRBV5-3 and TRBJ2-2; D may be TRBD1 or TRBD2 (6 bases each). TRBV5-3 is known as an ORF, though its function is uncertain. V was clipped by 0 bases and J by 7 bases, with 13 bases between them. The CDR3 loop spans 15 amino acids.

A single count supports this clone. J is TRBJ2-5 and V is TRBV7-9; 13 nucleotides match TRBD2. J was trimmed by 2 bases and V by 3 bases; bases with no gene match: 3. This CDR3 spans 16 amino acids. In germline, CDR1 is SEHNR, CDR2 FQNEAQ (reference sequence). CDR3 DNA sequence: TGTGCCAGCAGCTTCCAGGGACTAGCGGGACAAGAGACCCAGTACTTC. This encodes CASSFQGLAGQETQYF.

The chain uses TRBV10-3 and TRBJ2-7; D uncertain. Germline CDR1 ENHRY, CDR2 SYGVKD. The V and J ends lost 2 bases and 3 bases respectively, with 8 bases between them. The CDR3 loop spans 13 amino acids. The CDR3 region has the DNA TGTGCCATCAGTGAGGGTCCAGACTACGAGCAGTACTTC. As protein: CAISEGPDYEQYF.